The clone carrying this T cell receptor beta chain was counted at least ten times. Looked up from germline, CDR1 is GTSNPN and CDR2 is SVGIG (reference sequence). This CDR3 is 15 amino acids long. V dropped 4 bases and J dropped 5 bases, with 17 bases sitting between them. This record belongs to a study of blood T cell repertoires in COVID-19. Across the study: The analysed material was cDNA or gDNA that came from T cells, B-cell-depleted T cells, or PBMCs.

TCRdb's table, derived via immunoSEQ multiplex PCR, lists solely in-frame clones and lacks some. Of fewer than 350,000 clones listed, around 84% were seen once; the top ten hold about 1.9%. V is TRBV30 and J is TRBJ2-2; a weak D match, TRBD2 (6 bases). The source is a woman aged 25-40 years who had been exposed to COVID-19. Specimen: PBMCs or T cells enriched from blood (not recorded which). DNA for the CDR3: TGTGCCTGGAATAACGGGGGATATGGGACCGGGGAGCTGTTTTTT. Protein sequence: CAWNNGGYGTGELFF.